Each of the 31 T cell receptor beta chains below was sequenced from the same sample in a study of T cells after yellow fever vaccination. TCRdb analysed the 5' RACE reads with MiXCR anew, one entry per CDR3 protein. The sample contains approximately 160,000 distinct CDR3 sequences, roughly 9% of which appear only once. The source material was CD8+ T cells sorted from PBMCs, sampled 45 days after the yellow fever booster vaccination. The receptors come from a man in his late teens or twenties who received the YFV17D yellow fever vaccine.

The chain joins TRBV27 to TRBJ2-5, with 8 bases lining up with TRBD2. The CDR3 loop spans 16 amino acids. Germline loops: CDR1 MNHEY, CDR2 SMNVEV (reference sequence). V trimming: 6 bases; J trimming: 0 bases; junction bases outside the gene matches: 9. CDR3 in DNA: TGTGCCAGCAGGGCACCGGGACTAGGGGACCAAGAGACCCAGTACTTC. Translation gives CASRAPGLGDQETQYF.

This clonotype was seen many times. J is TRBJ2-5 and V is TRBV9; tentatively, D is TRBD2 (6 bases). V was shortened by 3 bases and J by 1 base, with 10 bases between the two germline ends. Germline V gene sequence: CDR1 SGDLS, CDR2 YYNGEE. The CDR3 has 14 residues. The CDR3 region has the DNA TGTGCCAGCAGCGATTCGGGGGTCCAAGAGACCCAGTACTTC. It is translated as CASSDSGVQETQYF.

V usage is TRBV7-6 and J usage is TRBJ2-7; D not certain. The CDR3 sequence is 14 residues long. The germline V gene encodes CDR1 SGHVS and CDR2 FNYEAQ. Trimming left V 1 base short and J 0 bases short, with 7 bases between. The CDR3 loop is CASSLDGTSYEQYF. The CDR3 nucleotides are TGTGCCAGCAGCTTAGACGGTACCTCCTACGAGCAGTACTTC.

This clonotype was counted at least ten times. The chain recombines TRBV7-2 with TRBJ2-1; a weak D match, TRBD1 (6 bases). This CDR3 region has 13 residues. Germline-derived CDR1 and CDR2 are SGHTA and FQGNSA. Trimming took off 1 base at V and 5 bases at J, with 6 bases between the two ends. DNA of the CDR3: TGTGCCAGCAGCTTAGAGGGGGACAATGAGCAGTTCTTC. Amino acids: CASSLEGDNEQFF.

V gene TRBV27 combines with J gene TRBJ2-1; possible D gene TRBD1, 6 bases. V shed 8 bases and J shed 5 bases, with 10 bases lying between them. Per the germline V gene, CDR1 is MNHEY and CDR2 is SMNVEV (reference sequence). This CDR3 comprises 12 residues. In nucleotides, the CDR3 is TGTGCCAGCGGGGACAACGACAATGAGCAGTTCTTC. This translates into CASGDNDNEQFF.

This clonotype was observed many times. V usage is TRBV5-1 and J usage is TRBJ2-1, with D tentatively TRBD2 (6 bases). The germline V gene encodes CDR1 SGHRS and CDR2 YFSETQ. The ends were cut back, 4 bases at V and 8 bases at J, with 10 bases in the middle. CDR3 size: 12 residues. CDR3 DNA sequence: TGCGCCAGCAGCGGAGGGTTCCATGAGCAGTTCTTC. Translation gives CASSGGFHEQFF. Based on the CDR3 plus reference TRBV5-1 and TRBJ2-1, the full variable domain is KAGVTQTPRYLIKTRGQQVTLSCSPISGHRSVSWYQQTPGQGLQFLFEYFSETQRNKGNFPGRFSGRQFSNSRSEMNVSTLELGDSALYLCASSGGFHEQFFGPGTRLTVL.

This clonotype has only a few counts. This chain uses TRBV27 with TRBJ1-4; 9 nucleotides match TRBD1. Trimming removed 4 bases from V and 8 bases from J; junction bases left unmatched: 8. CDR3 size: 15 residues. Per germline, CDR1 MNHEY and CDR2 SMNVEV (reference sequence). The CDR3 DNA reads TGTGCCAGCAGTTCCCGGACAGGGGTGCGCGAAAAACTGTTTTTT. It yields the protein CASSSRTGVREKLFF. Using reference TRBV27 and TRBJ1-4 for the parts outside the CDR3, the full variable domain is EAQVTQNPRYLITVTGKKLTVTCSQNMNHEYMSWYRQDPGLGLRQIYYSMNVEVTDKGDVPEGYKVSRKEKRNFPLILESPSPNQTSLYFCASSSRTGVREKLFFGSGTQLSVL.

The rearrangement joins TRBV9 to TRBJ2-3, with unresolved D. CDR3 size: 16 residues. The germline gives CDR1 SGDLS, CDR2 YYNGEE. V lost 0 bases, J lost 4 bases, and 15 bases lay in between. CDR3 coding DNA: TGTGCCAGCAGCGTAGTAGCCCGAGGCTCCTCAGATACGCAGTATTTT. This codes for CASSVVARGSSDTQYF. Variable domain in full (rest from reference TRBV9 and TRBJ2-3): DSGVTQTPKHLITATGQRVTLRCSPRSGDLSVYWYQQSLDQGLQFLIQYYNGEERAKGNILERFSAQQFPDLHSELNLSSLELGDSALYFCASSVVARGSSDTQYFGPGTRLTVL.

This chain connects TRBV29-1 to TRBJ2-2; D perhaps matches TRBD2 (5 bases). Germline V lookup: CDR1 SQVTM, CDR2 ANQGSEA. This CDR3 has 14 residues. Trimming pared 5 bases from V and 1 base from J, leaving 11 bases between. The CDR3 region is CSVWVAQNTGELFF. The DNA for the CDR3 is TGCAGCGTTTGGGTAGCGCAGAACACCGGGGAGCTGTTTTTT.

Only a few counts were recorded for this clonotype. One junction end disagrees with the germline gene, perhaps due to a read error. The rearrangement joins TRBV10-2 to TRBJ1-1; no firm D call. Germline V gives CDR1 WSHSY, CDR2 SAAADI. The CDR3 sequence is 11 residues long. CDR3 sequence: CASSDTDWAIF. The CDR3 coding sequence is TGCGCCAGCAGTGATACGGACTGGGCCATCTTT.

The V and J genes are TRBV4-1 and TRBJ1-5; possible D gene TRBD1, 5 bases. Trimming removed 4 bases from V and 8 bases from J, with 12 bases in between. The CDR3 contains 13 residues. The germline V gene has CDR1 MGHRA and CDR2 YSYEKL. CDR3 region: CASSPPTGEPQHF. CDR3 DNA: TGCGCCAGCAGCCCGCCGACGGGGGAGCCCCAGCATTTT.

CDR3 residues: CASSLTVRGAGETQYF. The DNA for the CDR3 is TGTGCCAGCAGCCTCACCGTCCGGGGGGCCGGGGAGACCCAGTACTTC. V usage is TRBV7-9 and J usage is TRBJ2-5, with TRBD2 as a possible D gene (7 bases). V shed 5 bases and J shed 5 bases, with 21 bases lying between them. The length of the CDR3 is 16 residues. Looked up from germline, CDR1 is SEHNR and CDR2 is FQNEAQ (reference sequence).

This clonotype has just a few counts. This chain joins TRBV4-1 and TRBJ1-1, with 8 positions matching TRBD1. Germline trimming cut 1 base from V and 9 bases from J; bases unmatched to any gene: 7. Germline V gives CDR1 MGHRA, CDR2 YSYEKL. The CDR3 loop spans 14 amino acids. The CDR3 sequence: CASSQVPGGEKAFF. CDR3 DNA sequence: TGCGCCAGCAGCCAAGTACCAGGGGGCGAAAAAGCTTTCTTT.

This chain links TRBV10-3 with TRBJ2-3; no firm D call. This CDR3 spans 10 amino acids. CDR1 is ENHRY, CDR2 SYGVKD, per germline. Trimming left V 10 bases short and J 4 bases short, with 6 bases between. The CDR3 here is CATGPDTQYF. The CDR3 bases are TGTGCCACCGGACCAGATACGCAGTATTTT.

The V and J genes are TRBV7-3 and TRBJ2-1; 7 bases match TRBD1. CDR3 length equals 15 residues. Germline loops: CDR1 SGHTA, CDR2 FQGTGA. V gave up 1 base and J gave up 9 bases; unmatched junction bases: 9. CDR3 sequence reads: CASSLKGGAYGEQFF. The CDR3 bases are TGTGCCAGCAGCTTAAAAGGGGGCGCGTACGGTGAGCAGTTCTTC. The complete variable domain, with remaining parts taken from reference TRBV7-3 and TRBJ2-1, reads GAGVSQTPSNKVTEKGKYVELRCDPISGHTALYWYRQSLGQGPEFLIYFQGTGAADDSGLPNDRFFAVRPEGSVSTLKIQRTERGDSAVYLCASSLKGGAYGEQFFGPGTRLTVL.

This chain links TRBV7-6 with TRBJ2-5; possible D gene TRBD2, 6 bases. Germline CDR1 SGHVS, CDR2 FNYEAQ. Trimming took 4 bases from V and 2 from J, leaving 14 bases between them. This CDR3 contains 15 residues. The CDR3 here is CASSSRLAAQETQYF. The DNA for the CDR3 is TGTGCCAGCAGCTCGAGATTAGCGGCTCAAGAGACCCAGTACTTC.

J is TRBJ2-7 and V is TRBV2; D gene unclear. The germline CDR1 and CDR2 sequences are SNHLY and FYNNEI. V lost 8 bases and J 6 bases, leaving 11 bases between the germline ends. CDR3 length: 11 residues. The CDR3: CASYSGFEQYV. CDR3 nucleotide sequence: TGTGCCAGCTACTCTGGGTTCGAGCAGTACGTC.

The chain joins TRBV7-9 to TRBJ1-2; possible D gene TRBD1, 6 bases. Germline V gives CDR1 SEHNR, CDR2 FQNEAQ (reference sequence). This CDR3 is 15 amino acids long. Trimming cost V 4 bases and J 4 bases, with 16 bases left between them. The CDR3 DNA follows: TGTGCCAGCAGCTCTATTCCCGACAGGTCCTATGGCTACACCTTC. It encodes CASSSIPDRSYGYTF.

The table lists this clonotype with a few counts. The J gene is TRBJ1-5, the V gene TRBV19, with TRBD1 matching 9 bases. This CDR3 has 15 amino acids. Trimming took 3 bases from V and 6 from J; bases not matched to a gene: 6. The V gene's germline CDR1 is LNHDA and CDR2 SQIVND (reference sequence). The CDR3 region has the DNA TGTGCCAGTAGTATCCTACAGGGGGCGGCTCAGCCCCAGCATTTT. This sequence encodes CASSILQGAAQPQHF.

The chain combines TRBV24-1 with TRBJ2-5; D is perhaps TRBD1 (7 bases). The germline gives CDR1 KGHDR, CDR2 SFDVKD. Deletions cut 9 bases from V and 3 bases from J, with 13 bases between. CDR3 length equals 13 residues. The DNA of the CDR3 is TGTGCCACCGGGAGGACAGGAGAAGAGACCCAGTACTTC. Translating it yields CATGRTGEETQYF.

The rearrangement uses TRBV28 and TRBJ1-4; TRBD1 aligns across 8 bases. J was trimmed by 5 bases and V by 1 base; bases with no gene match: 3. The CDR3 totals 15 residues. Germline V gene lookup returns CDR1 MDHEN and CDR2 SYDVKM. The CDR3 loop is CASSLLGQGNEKLFF. DNA of the CDR3: TGTGCCAGCAGTTTATTAGGACAGGGCAATGAAAAACTGTTTTTT. The variable domain in full, with the rest retrieved from reference TRBV28 and TRBJ1-4, is DVKVTQSSRYLVKRTGEKVFLECVQDMDHENMFWYRQDPGLGLRLIYFSYDVKMKEKGDIPEGYSVSREKKERFSLILESASTNQTSMYLCASSLLGQGNEKLFFGSGTQLSVL.

The genes are TRBV11-2 and TRBJ2-2; D is possibly TRBD1 or TRBD2 (5 bases each). The V end was cut by 2 bases, the J end by 7 bases, with 11 bases between. The CDR3 contains 14 residues. Germline V CDR1 and CDR2: SGHAT, FQNNGV. The CDR3 DNA reads as TGTGCCAGCAGCTTACCTCTGGGGGTCGGGGAGCTGTTTTTT. Translated: CASSLPLGVGELFF.

This clonotype was seen more than once but under ten times. This chain links TRBV5-8 with TRBJ1-2; 7 bases match TRBD1. Germline V gives CDR1 SGHTS, CDR2 YDEGEE. This CDR3 is built from 17 residues. V shed 0 bases, J shed 4 bases, and the junction held 12 bases outside the gene matches. CDR3 sequence reads: CASSLGTMDRNLYGYTF. CDR3 DNA: TGTGCCAGCAGCTTGGGGACCATGGACAGGAACCTCTATGGCTACACCTTC.

Judged by abundance, this clonotype is medium-sized. The chain joins TRBV9 to TRBJ2-5; no reliable D call. Trimming removed 0 bases from V and 2 bases from J, with 8 bases in between. The CDR3 has 14 residues. Germline CDR1 is SGDLS and CDR2 is YYNGEE. The CDR3 loop is CASSVANSQETQYF. CDR3 DNA sequence: TGTGCCAGCAGCGTAGCTAACAGTCAAGAGACCCAGTACTTC.

Many counts were recorded for this clonotype. The V call is TRBV7-9, the J call TRBJ2-7, with unresolved D. Germline CDR1 is SEHNR and CDR2 is FQNEAQ (reference sequence). V gave up 2 bases and J gave up 0 bases, with 14 bases separating them. CDR3 length equals 16 residues. The CDR3 bases are TGTGCCAGCAGCTTACCGTGGGGATCTACCTCCTACGAGCAGTACGTC. It yields the protein CASSLPWGSTSYEQYV.

The gene calls are TRBV18 and TRBJ1-4; D uncertain. CDR3 length: 12 residues. The germline V gene has CDR1 KGHSH and CDR2 LQKENI. The ends were cut back, 0 bases at V and 5 bases at J, with 1 base in the middle. The CDR3 region has the DNA TGTGCCAGCTCACCACCGAATGAAAAACTGTTTTTT. It encodes CASSPPNEKLFF. The entire variable domain, with the rest obtained from reference TRBV18 and TRBJ1-4, is as follows: NAGVMQNPRHLVRRRGQEARLRCSPMKGHSHVYWYRQLPEEGLKFMVYLQKENIIDESGMPKERFSAEFPKEGPSILRIQQVVRGDSAAYFCASSPPNEKLFFGSGTQLSVL.

As DNA, the CDR3 is TGTGCCAGCAACCCGGCGGGGCCGGGCGCTGGGGCCAACGTCCTGACTTTC. Residues: CASNPAGPGAGANVLTF. This rearrangement joins TRBV5-4 to TRBJ2-6; weak D call: TRBD2 (6 bases). CDR1 and CDR2 from the germline V gene are SGHNT and YYREEE (reference sequence). Trimming removed 6 bases at V and 2 bases at J, with 18 bases between. This CDR3 comprises 17 residues.

This clonotype was observed at least ten times. This rearrangement joins TRBV4-1 to TRBJ1-1, with 9 bases matching TRBD1. The CDR3 contains 15 residues. After removal of 6 bases from V and 1 base from J, the junction contained 6 bases not matched to a gene. Germline loops: CDR1 MGHRA, CDR2 YSYEKL. The CDR3 DNA sequence: TGCGCCAGCAGGGACAGGGGTGTTTCGAACACTGAAGCTTTCTTT. It specifies CASRDRGVSNTEAFF.

This clonotype has more than one count but fewer than ten. The rearrangement links TRBV4-2 to TRBJ2-6; D remains ambiguous. The CDR3 totals 15 residues. CDR1 LGHNA and CDR2 YNFKEQ come from the germline V gene. Trimming stripped 5 bases from V and 4 bases from J, with 12 bases between. This CDR3 is CASSYGVGGANVLTF. The CDR3 bases are TGTGCCAGCAGCTACGGAGTTGGCGGGGCCAACGTCCTGACTTTC.

The rearrangement uses TRBV7-2 and TRBJ2-3, with 12 bases lining up with TRBD2. V lost 5 bases and J lost 1; bases outside the gene matches: 4. The germline V gene encodes CDR1 SGHTA and CDR2 FQGNSA. The CDR3 is made up of 16 amino acids. The CDR3 bases are TGTGCCAGCAGCCTACGGACTAGCGGGGGCACAGATACGCAGTATTTT. Its protein product is CASSLRTSGGTDTQYF. Drawing the rest from reference TRBV7-2 and TRBJ2-3, the complete variable domain is GAGVSQSPSNKVTEKGKDVELRCDPISGHTALYWYRQSLGQGLEFLIYFQGNSAPDKSGLPSDRFSAERTGGSVSTLTIQRTQQEDSAVYLCASSLRTSGGTDTQYFGPGTRLTVL.

There are many counts of this clonotype. V and J are TRBV12-3 or TRBV12-4 and TRBJ2-2; no clear D. V gave up 7 bases and J gave up 2 bases, with 14 bases separating them. The CDR3 spans 15 residues. CDR3 in amino acids: CASIARSDNTGELFF. As DNA, the CDR3 is TGTGCCAGCATCGCAAGGTCCGATAACACCGGGGAGCTGTTTTTT.